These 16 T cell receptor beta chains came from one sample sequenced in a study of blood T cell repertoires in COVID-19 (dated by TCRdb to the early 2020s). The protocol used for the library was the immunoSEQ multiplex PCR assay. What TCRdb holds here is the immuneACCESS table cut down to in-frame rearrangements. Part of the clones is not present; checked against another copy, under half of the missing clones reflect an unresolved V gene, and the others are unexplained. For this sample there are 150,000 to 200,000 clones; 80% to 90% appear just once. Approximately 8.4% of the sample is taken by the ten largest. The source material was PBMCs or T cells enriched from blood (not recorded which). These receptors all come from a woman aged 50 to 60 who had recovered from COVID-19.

As DNA, the CDR3 is TGTGCCAGCAGCCCTTCGGGGCGGGAGTTCTACGAGCAGTACTTC. Its protein is CASSPSGREFYEQYF. The chain couples TRBV4-2 to TRBJ2-7; 7 bases fit TRBD2. This CDR3 is 15 amino acids long. The germline V gene encodes CDR1 LGHNA and CDR2 YNFKEQ. The J segment lost 3 bases and the V segment lost 4 bases, leaving 9 bases of the junction unmatched.

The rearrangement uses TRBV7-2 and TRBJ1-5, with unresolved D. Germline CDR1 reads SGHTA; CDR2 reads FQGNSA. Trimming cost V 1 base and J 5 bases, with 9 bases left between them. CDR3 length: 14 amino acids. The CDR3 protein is CASSLERRDQPQHF. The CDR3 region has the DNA TGTGCCAGCAGCTTAGAACGACGGGATCAGCCCCAGCATTTT. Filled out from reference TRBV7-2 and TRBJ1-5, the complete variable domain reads GAGVSQSPSNKVTEKGKDVELRCDPISGHTALYWYRQSLGQGLEFLIYFQGNSAPDKSGLPSDRFSAERTGGSVSTLTIQRTQQEDSAVYLCASSLERRDQPQHFGDGTRLSIL.

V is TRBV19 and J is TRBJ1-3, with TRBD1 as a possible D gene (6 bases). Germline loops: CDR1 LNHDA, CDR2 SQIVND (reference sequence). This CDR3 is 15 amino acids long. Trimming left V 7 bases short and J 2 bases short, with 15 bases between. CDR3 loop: CASTDGGGPGNTIYF. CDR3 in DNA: TGTGCCAGTACCGACGGTGGGGGCCCTGGAAACACCATATATTTT.

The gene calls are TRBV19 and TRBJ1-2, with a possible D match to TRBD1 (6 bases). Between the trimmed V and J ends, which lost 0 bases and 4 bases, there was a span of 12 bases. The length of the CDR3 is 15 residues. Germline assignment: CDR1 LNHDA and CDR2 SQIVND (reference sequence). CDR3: CASSIEQGRGYGYTF. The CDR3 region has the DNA TGTGCCAGTAGTATAGAACAGGGTAGAGGCTATGGCTACACCTTC.

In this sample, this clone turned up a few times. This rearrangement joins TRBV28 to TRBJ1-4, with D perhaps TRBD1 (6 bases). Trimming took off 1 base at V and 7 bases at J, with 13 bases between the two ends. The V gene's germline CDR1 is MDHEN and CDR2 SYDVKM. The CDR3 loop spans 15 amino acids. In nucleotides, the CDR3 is TGTGCCAGCAGTTTATCCAGGGGCTTCAGTGAAAAACTGTTTTTT. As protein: CASSLSRGFSEKLFF.

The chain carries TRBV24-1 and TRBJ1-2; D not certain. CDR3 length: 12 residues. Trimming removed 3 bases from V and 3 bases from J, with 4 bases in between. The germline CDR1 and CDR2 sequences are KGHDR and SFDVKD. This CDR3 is CATSDTDYGYTF. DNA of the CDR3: TGTGCCACCAGTGATACAGACTATGGCTACACCTTC.

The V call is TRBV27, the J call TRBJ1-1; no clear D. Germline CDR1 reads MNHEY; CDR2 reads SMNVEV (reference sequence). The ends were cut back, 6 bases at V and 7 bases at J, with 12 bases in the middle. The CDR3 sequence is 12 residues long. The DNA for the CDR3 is TGTGCCAGCAGCACCGGGAGCCTTGAAGCTTTCTTT. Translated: CASSTGSLEAFF.

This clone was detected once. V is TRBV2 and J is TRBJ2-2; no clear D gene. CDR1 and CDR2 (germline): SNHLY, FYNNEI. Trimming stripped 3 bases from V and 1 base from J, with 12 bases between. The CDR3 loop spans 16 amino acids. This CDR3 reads CASSDRAVRNTGELFF. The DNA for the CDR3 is TGTGCCAGCAGTGACCGCGCGGTGAGGAACACCGGGGAGCTGTTTTTT. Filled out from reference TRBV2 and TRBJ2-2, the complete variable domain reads EPEVTQTPSHQVTQMGQEVILRCVPISNHLYFYWYRQILGQKVEFLVSFYNNEISEKSEIFDDQFSVERPDGSNFTLKIRSTKLEDSAMYFCASSDRAVRNTGELFFGEGSRLTVL.

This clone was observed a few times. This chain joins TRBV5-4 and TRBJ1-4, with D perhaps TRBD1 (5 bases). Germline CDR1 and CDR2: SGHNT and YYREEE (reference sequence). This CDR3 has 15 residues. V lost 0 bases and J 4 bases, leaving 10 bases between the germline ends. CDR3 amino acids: CASSLGGEGNEKLFF. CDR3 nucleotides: TGTGCCAGCAGCTTGGGAGGGGAGGGTAATGAAAAACTGTTTTTT.

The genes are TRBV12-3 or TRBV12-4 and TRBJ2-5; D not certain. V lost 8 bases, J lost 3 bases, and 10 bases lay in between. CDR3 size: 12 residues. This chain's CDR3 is CASPQEKETQYF. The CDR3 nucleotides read TGTGCCAGCCCCCAAGAGAAAGAGACCCAGTACTTC.

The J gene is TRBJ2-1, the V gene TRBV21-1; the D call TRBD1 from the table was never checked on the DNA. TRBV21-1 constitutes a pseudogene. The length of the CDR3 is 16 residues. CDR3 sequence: CASSSRYRDSYNEQFF. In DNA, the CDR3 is TGTGCCAGCAGCTCCAGATACCGGGACAGCTACAATGAGCAGTTCTTC.

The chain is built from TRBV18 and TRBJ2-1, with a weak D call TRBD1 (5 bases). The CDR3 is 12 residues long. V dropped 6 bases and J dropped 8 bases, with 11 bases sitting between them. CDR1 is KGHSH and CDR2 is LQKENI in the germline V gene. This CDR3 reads CASSTGTDEQFF. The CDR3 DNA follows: TGTGCCAGCTCCACAGGTACCGATGAGCAGTTCTTC.

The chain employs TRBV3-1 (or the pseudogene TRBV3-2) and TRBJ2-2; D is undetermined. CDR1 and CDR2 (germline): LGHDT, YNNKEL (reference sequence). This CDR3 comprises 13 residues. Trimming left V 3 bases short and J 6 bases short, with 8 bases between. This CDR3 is CASSQVIAGELFF. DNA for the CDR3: TGTGCCAGCAGCCAGGTTATAGCCGGGGAGCTGTTTTTT.

This CDR3 reads CASSVGQKEQFF. In DNA, the CDR3 is TGTGCCAGCAGTGTGGGGCAAAAAGAGCAGTTCTTC. The chain couples TRBV2 to TRBJ2-1; TRBD1 is a possible D gene (5 bases). Germline V lookup: CDR1 SNHLY, CDR2 FYNNEI. CDR3 length equals 12 residues. V gave up 4 bases and J gave up 10 bases, with 11 bases separating them.

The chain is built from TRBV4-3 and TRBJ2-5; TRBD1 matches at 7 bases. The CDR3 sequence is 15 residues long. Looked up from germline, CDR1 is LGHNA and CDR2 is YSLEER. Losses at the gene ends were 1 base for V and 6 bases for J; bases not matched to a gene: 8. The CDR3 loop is CASSQGRGGRKTQYF. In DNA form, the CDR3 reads TGCGCCAGCAGCCAAGGACGAGGGGGCAGGAAGACCCAGTACTTC.

The CDR3, as DNA: TGTGCCAGCAGTGATGTGGGCAACAATGAGCAGTTCTTC. Its translation: CASSDVGNNEQFF. The genes are TRBV2 and TRBJ2-1; D gene unclear. CDR1 is SNHLY and CDR2 is FYNNEI in the germline V gene. This CDR3 contains 13 residues. The germline V and J ends were trimmed by 3 bases and 5 bases, with 8 bases remaining between them.